These 27 T cell receptor beta chains came from one sample sequenced in a study of cytomegalovirus exposure and HLA in healthy donors. PCR involved 60 Vbeta and 13 Jbeta primers. The table came from immunoSEQ multiplex PCR; TCRdb's copy has only in-frame clones and leaves some out. The table shows fewer than 250,000 clones, with roughly 86% occurring only once. Specimen: PBMCs. The receptors stem from a young woman in good health and CMV-seronegative.

This chain connects TRBV5-1 to TRBJ2-2; no reliable D call. The V end lost 2 bases, the J end lost 2 bases, and 7 bases lay between the germline ends. Germline V gives CDR1 SGHRS, CDR2 YFSETQ. The CDR3 sequence is 14 residues long. The CDR3 nucleotides are TGCGCCAGCAGCTTTGCAGGAAACACCGGGGAGCTGTTTTTT. It specifies CASSFAGNTGELFF.

J is TRBJ2-3 and V is TRBV12-5; 12 nucleotides match TRBD2. The germline V gene has CDR1 LGHNT and CDR2 FRNRAP. CDR3 size: 18 residues. J was trimmed by 3 bases and V by 3 bases; bases with no gene match: 10. The CDR3 loop is CASGFSGLAGGQTDTQYF. In nucleotides, the CDR3 is TGTGCTAGTGGTTTTTCCGGGCTAGCGGGGGGGCAGACAGATACGCAGTATTTT.

The chain couples TRBV25-1 to TRBJ2-1; 9 bases are shared with TRBD2. Germline V gives CDR1 MGHDK, CDR2 SYGVNS. The CDR3 runs 15 residues. With 0 bases clipped from V and 5 bases from J, the junction kept 2 bases outside the gene matches. The CDR3 sequence is CASSEYRLADNEQFF. The CDR3 nucleotides read TGTGCCAGCAGTGAATACAGACTAGCGGACAATGAGCAGTTCTTC.

The J gene is TRBJ2-1, the V gene TRBV13; D is ambiguous. V lost 10 bases to trimming and J lost 3 bases, with 13 bases between them. Germline V gene lookup returns CDR1 PRHDT and CDR2 FYEKMQ (reference sequence). The CDR3 loop spans 13 amino acids. The CDR3 sequence: CATALIYYNEQFF. DNA of the CDR3: TGTGCCACCGCGCTGATTTACTACAATGAGCAGTTCTTC.

The chain is built from TRBV11-3 and TRBJ2-2; 8 nucleotides agree with TRBD1. Per the germline V gene, CDR1 is SGHNT and CDR2 is YENEEA. The CDR3 loop spans 17 amino acids. With 1 base clipped from V and 1 base from J, the junction kept 5 bases outside the gene matches. CDR3 in DNA: TGTGCCAGCAGCTTAGGGACCGGGACAGGGAACACCGGGGAGCTGTTTTTT. Its translation: CASSLGTGTGNTGELFF.

A word on this clone: Germline and junction disagree at one end, which may indicate a read error. This chain connects TRBV6-5 to TRBJ2-7, with D perhaps matching TRBD2 (5 bases). Germline CDR1 is MNHEY and CDR2 is SVGAGI. The CDR3 loop spans 15 amino acids. The CDR3 region is CASSPVGLLGYEQCF. DNA of the CDR3: TGTGCCAGCAGCCCCGTCGGACTGTTGGGCTACGAGCAGTGCTTC.

The chain couples TRBV7-2 to TRBJ1-5, with D perhaps TRBD1 (5 bases). Trimming left V 1 base short and J 0 bases short, with 13 bases between. Germline assignment: CDR1 SGHTA and CDR2 FQGNSA. The CDR3 length is 17 residues. The CDR3 region is CASSLGVGQNSNQPQHF. The CDR3 DNA reads as TGTGCCAGCAGCTTAGGGGTGGGGCAGAATAGCAATCAGCCCCAGCATTTT.

In its sample, this clone was seen a few times. The V call is TRBV4-2, the J call TRBJ1-1; 7 nucleotides agree with TRBD1. The CDR3 has 14 residues. V shed 1 base and J 6 bases; nucleotides not matched to a gene: 5. CDR1 LGHNA and CDR2 YNFKEQ come from the germline V gene. As DNA, the CDR3 is TGTGCCAGCAGCCAAGGGAGGGGGCATCCTGAAGCTTTCTTT. Translated: CASSQGRGHPEAFF.

This clone was detected only once. The V call is TRBV15, the J call TRBJ2-7, with 11 nucleotides matching TRBD1. From germline, CDR1 is LNHNV and CDR2 YYDKDF (reference sequence). J was trimmed by 6 bases and V by 0 bases; bases with no gene match: 4. The CDR3 extends over 15 amino acids. This CDR3 is CATSRDRTGGFEQYF. The DNA for the CDR3 is TGTGCCACCAGCAGAGACCGGACAGGGGGCTTCGAGCAGTACTTC.

The genes are TRBV27 and TRBJ2-5, with D perhaps matching TRBD1 (5 bases). CDR3 length: 17 residues. In germline, CDR1 is MNHEY, CDR2 SMNVEV (reference sequence). Between the trimmed V and J ends, which lost 0 bases and 1 base, there was a span of 15 bases. As DNA, the CDR3 is TGTGCCAGCAGTTTATCAGGCCTTATGGACACCCAAGAGACCCAGTACTTC. It translates to CASSLSGLMDTQETQYF.

This clone appeared a single time. The chain is built from TRBV25-1 and TRBJ2-2; TRBD2 matches 7 bases. Germline V lookup: CDR1 MGHDK, CDR2 SYGVNS. The CDR3 runs 16 residues. V gave up 1 base and J gave up 4 bases; unmatched junction bases: 6. As DNA, the CDR3 is TGTGCCAGCAGTGAATTAGGCGGGAGTGGCACCGGGGAGCTGTTTTTT. Its translation is CASSELGGSGTGELFF. Variable domain in full (rest from reference TRBV25-1 and TRBJ2-2): EADIYQTPRYLVIGTGKKITLECSQTMGHDKMYWYQQDPGMELHLIHYSYGVNSTEKGDLSSESTVSRIRTEHFPLTLESARPSHTSQYLCASSELGGSGTGELFFGEGSRLTVL.

The V gene is TRBV7-9, the J gene TRBJ1-2; D unresolved. Germline V gene lookup returns CDR1 SEHNR and CDR2 FQNEAQ (reference sequence). This CDR3 has 10 amino acids. The CDR3: CVSGKSGYTF. The CDR3 DNA reads TGTGTCTCGGGGAAAAGTGGCTACACCTTC.

The chain joins TRBV7-2 to TRBJ2-7; TRBD1 matches 7 bases. CDR1 is SGHTA and CDR2 is FQGNSA in the germline V gene. J was trimmed by 2 bases and V by 5 bases; bases with no gene match: 21. This CDR3 is 19 amino acids long. CDR3 in DNA: TGTGCCAGCAGCCACACCGCTATCCCTCTAGGGACAGCCGCCTACGAGCAGTACTTC. This gives the protein CASSHTAIPLGTAAYEQYF.

This clone occurred a few times. This chain connects TRBV5-6 to TRBJ2-1; a weak D match, TRBD2 (6 bases). Germline V CDR1 and CDR2: SGHDT, YYEEEE. This CDR3 spans 13 amino acids. Trimming pared 4 bases from V and 6 bases from J, leaving 11 bases between. The CDR3 is CASSLRGGNEQFF. CDR3 nucleotides: TGTGCCAGCAGCCTGAGGGGAGGCAATGAGCAGTTCTTC.

The gene calls are TRBV28 and TRBJ1-5; TRBD1 aligns across 9 bases. V lost 3 bases to trimming and J lost 9 bases; unmatched junction nucleotides: 6. Germline V lookup: CDR1 MDHEN, CDR2 SYDVKM. The CDR3 runs to 14 residues. The DNA of the CDR3 is TGTGCCAGCAGTTTTCTGACAGGGGGGGGGCCCCAGCATTTT. Its translation: CASSFLTGGGPQHF.

This clone was seen a few times. This chain links TRBV30 with TRBJ2-5, with 11 positions matching TRBD1. The CDR3 is made up of 15 amino acids. V was pared by 5 bases and J by 9 bases, with 14 bases of the junction left unmatched. Germline lookup yields CDR1 GTSNPN and CDR2 SVGIG (reference sequence). The CDR3 DNA follows: TGTGCCTGGCGAACCTCCGGGACAGGGGGGGCCTCCCAGTACTTC. The encoded protein is CAWRTSGTGGASQYF.

The CDR3 bases are TGTGCCAGCAGCCCAGGGACAGAAGAGACCCAGTACTTC. Translation gives CASSPGTEETQYF. V and J are TRBV7-3 and TRBJ2-5; 7 nucleotides agree with TRBD1. Germline trimming cut 5 bases from V and 3 bases from J; bases unmatched to any gene: 3. Germline V gene lookup returns CDR1 SGHTA and CDR2 FQGTGA. This CDR3 is built from 13 residues.

V usage is TRBV5-1 and J usage is TRBJ2-3; tentatively, D is TRBD2 (6 bases). The CDR3 is made up of 14 amino acids. Germline CDR1 is SGHRS and CDR2 is YFSETQ. The V gene lost 4 bases and the J gene lost 2 bases, with 11 bases spanning the gap. This chain's CDR3 is CASSAGTLTDTQYF. The CDR3 DNA sequence: TGCGCCAGCAGCGCGGGGACCCTCACAGATACGCAGTATTTT. Combining the CDR3 with reference TRBV5-1 and TRBJ2-3 gives the whole variable domain KAGVTQTPRYLIKTRGQQVTLSCSPISGHRSVSWYQQTPGQGLQFLFEYFSETQRNKGNFPGRFSGRQFSNSRSEMNVSTLELGDSALYLCASSAGTLTDTQYFGPGTRLTVL.

The chain is built from TRBV28 and TRBJ1-6, with TRBD1 as a possible D gene (6 bases). The CDR3 loop spans 16 amino acids. Germline V gene sequence: CDR1 MDHEN, CDR2 SYDVKM. Deletions cut 6 bases from V and 4 bases from J, with 16 bases between. CDR3 sequence reads: CASSTAGAAYNSPLHF. The CDR3 bases are TGTGCCAGCAGCACGGCGGGGGCCGCATATAATTCACCCCTCCACTTT.

This clone was recorded a few times. The V and J genes are TRBV28 and TRBJ1-1; D uncertain. Trimming took 8 bases from V and 1 from J, leaving 5 bases between them. CDR3 size: 11 residues. CDR1 and CDR2 from the germline V gene are MDHEN and SYDVKM. The CDR3 coding sequence is TGTGCCAGCTACGGGAACACTGAAGCTTTCTTT. Translation: CASYGNTEAFF.

This clone was seen just once. This rearrangement joins TRBV6-5 to TRBJ1-2, with 7 bases fitting TRBD1. Germline values: CDR1 MNHEY, CDR2 SVGAGI. This CDR3 spans 13 amino acids. Germline trimming cut 4 bases from V and 7 bases from J; bases unmatched to any gene: 6. The CDR3 here is CASSLGGAGGYTF. The CDR3 DNA sequence: TGTGCCAGCAGTTTAGGGGGCGCCGGTGGCTACACCTTC.

The chain couples TRBV6-5 to TRBJ2-3, with TRBD2 matching 8 bases. The CDR3 consists of 15 residues. The V gene's germline CDR1 is MNHEY and CDR2 SVGAGI. J lost 0 bases, V lost 7 bases, and 6 bases had no gene match. The CDR3 bases are TGTGCCAGCACCACGGGGGGGGCCAGCACAGATACGCAGTATTTT. Amino acids: CASTTGGASTDTQYF.

This chain uses TRBV7-2 with TRBJ2-7; 10 bases fit TRBD2. Germline trimming cut 5 bases from V and 4 bases from J; bases unmatched to any gene: 5. The CDR3 extends over 14 amino acids. Germline V gene sequence: CDR1 SGHTA, CDR2 FQGNSA. This CDR3 is CASSPRAGGYEQYF. The CDR3, as DNA: TGTGCCAGCAGCCCACGAGCGGGAGGGTACGAGCAGTACTTC.

This clone has more than one count but fewer than ten. This chain links TRBV6-6 with TRBJ2-3, with 9 bases that match TRBD1. V shed 3 bases and J 4 bases; nucleotides not matched to a gene: 2. Germline V gene lookup returns CDR1 MNHNY and CDR2 SVGAGI (reference sequence). The CDR3 covers 14 residues. The CDR3: CASSYGTGPDTQYF. In nucleotides, the CDR3 is TGTGCCAGCAGTTATGGGACAGGGCCAGATACGCAGTATTTT.

CDR3: CASSTGLAGPNEQFF. Here the CDR3 DNA reads TGCGCCAGCAGCACGGGACTAGCGGGCCCCAATGAGCAGTTCTTC. This chain connects TRBV5-1 to TRBJ2-1; 12 bases are a match to TRBD2. This CDR3 comprises 15 residues. Trimming took 4 bases from V and 6 from J; bases not matched to a gene: 5. CDR1 is SGHRS, CDR2 YFSETQ, per germline.

V usage is TRBV19 and J usage is TRBJ2-1, with a tentative D call TRBD1 (6 bases). The CDR3 loop spans 15 amino acids. The germline V and J ends were trimmed by 4 bases and 4 bases, with 14 bases remaining between them. The germline V gene encodes CDR1 LNHDA and CDR2 SQIVND (reference sequence). The CDR3 reads CASSTGDTIYNEQFF. The DNA for the CDR3 is TGTGCCAGTAGTACCGGGGACACAATATACAATGAGCAGTTCTTC. Variable domain in full (rest from reference TRBV19 and TRBJ2-1): DGGITQSPKYLFRKEGQNVTLSCEQNLNHDAMYWYRQDPGQGLRLIYYSQIVNDFQKGDIAEGYSVSREKKESFPLTVTSAQKNPTAFYLCASSTGDTIYNEQFFGPGTRLTVL.

This chain joins TRBV28 and TRBJ1-2; D may be TRBD1 (5 bases). CDR3 length: 13 residues. CDR1 and CDR2 from the germline V gene are MDHEN and SYDVKM. The V end was cut by 2 bases, the J end by 8 bases, with 12 bases between. DNA for the CDR3: TGTGCCAGCAGTTTAGGGGCAGTAAAAGGCTACACCTTC. Encoded protein: CASSLGAVKGYTF.